The 12 T cell receptor beta chains given below trace back to one sample, sequenced in a study of vaccination and CD4 T cells after COVID-19. The Oncomine TCR Beta short-read assay was what sequenced the DNA obtained from cultured CD4+ T cells. TCRdb analysed the PCR reads with MiXCR anew, one entry per CDR3 protein. The table has roughly 24,000 distinct CDR3 sequences, around 37% seen once. Time point defined: late sampling 161 to 241 days after vaccination in a few convalescent patients. Sample treatment: approximately 10-day PBMC culture with coronavirus spike peptide pools or control peptides (ViraFEST assay). Antigens for these TCRs are unknown. This specimen consisted of CD4+ T cells from blood, cultured in vitro, obtained about 7 months after SARS-CoV-2 vaccination. These TCRs come from a human donor who had recovered from COVID-19.

CDR3 residues: CSAREVAGASSYEQYF. The CDR3 coding sequence is TGCAGTGCTAGAGAAGTCGCGGGAGCTAGCTCCTACGAGCAGTACTTC. This rearrangement joins TRBV20-1 to TRBJ2-7, with 7 bases that match TRBD2. J was trimmed by 0 bases and V by 0 bases; bases with no gene match: 8. CDR1 and CDR2 (germline): DFQATT, SNEGSKA (reference sequence). The CDR3 loop spans 16 amino acids.

This clonotype was seen a handful of times. The J gene is TRBJ2-1, the V gene TRBV7-2; 7 bases agree with TRBD1. This CDR3 contains 15 residues. Germline CDR1 and CDR2: SGHTA and FQGNSA. The trim removed 5 bases at V and 2 bases at J, leaving 6 bases unmatched. The CDR3 sequence: CASSRVGGAYNEQFF. CDR3 in DNA: TGTGCCAGCAGCAGAGTAGGGGGCGCCTACAATGAGCAGTTCTTC.

The gene calls are TRBV20-1 and TRBJ2-7; either TRBD1 or TRBD2 may supply D (5 bases each). The J call may be incorrect, as the DNA end agrees better with TRBJ2-5. The CDR3 spans 13 residues. Germline V gene sequence: CDR1 DFQATT, CDR2 SNEGSKA (reference sequence). The CDR3 DNA follows: TGCAGCGCCCGAGGGGCCCCCGGCGAGACCCAGTACTTC. This codes for CSARGAPGETQYF.

The chain uses TRBV6-1 and TRBJ2-1; 12 bases fit TRBD2. The length of the CDR3 is 16 residues. Losses at the gene ends were 6 bases for V and 1 base for J; bases not matched to a gene: 4. Germline V gene sequence: CDR1 MNHNS, CDR2 SASEGT. Here the CDR3 DNA reads TGTGCCAGCAGAAGGACTAGCGGGATATCCTACAATGAGCAGTTCTTC. Protein: CASRRTSGISYNEQFF.

This clonotype was seen only a few times. The chain recombines TRBV10-3 with TRBJ2-7; D is unresolved. V was clipped by 6 bases and J by 2 bases, with 8 bases between them. The CDR3 runs 12 residues. The germline V gene encodes CDR1 ENHRY and CDR2 SYGVKD. The CDR3 DNA reads TGTGCCATCAGGGACGGAACCTACGAGCAGTACTTC. It encodes CAIRDGTYEQYF.

This chain links TRBV27 with TRBJ2-7, with D tentatively TRBD2 (5 bases). The CDR3 extends over 14 amino acids. The germline V gene has CDR1 MNHEY and CDR2 SMNVEV (reference sequence). V shed 6 bases and J shed 6 bases, with 18 bases lying between them. The CDR3 region has the DNA TGTGCCAGCAGATCGAGGCAAGGAGGCAGCGAGCAGTACTTC. It encodes CASRSRQGGSEQYF.

This clonotype was recorded a few times. The chain employs TRBV15 and TRBJ2-1; 9 nucleotides align to TRBD2. CDR3 length equals 16 residues. Germline loops: CDR1 LNHNV, CDR2 YYDKDF (reference sequence). V shed 5 bases, J shed 10 bases, and the junction held 15 bases outside the gene matches. CDR3 sequence reads: CATSGTDSGRPHEQFF. The CDR3 DNA sequence: TGTGCCACCAGCGGGACGGACAGCGGGAGGCCCCACGAGCAGTTCTTC.

This clonotype was observed a handful of times. The genes are TRBV20-1 and TRBJ2-1, with 7 nucleotides matching TRBD2. Trimming took 3 bases from V and 4 from J; bases not matched to a gene: 0. The CDR3 length is 12 residues. Looked up from germline, CDR1 is DFQATT and CDR2 is SNEGSKA (reference sequence). The CDR3 is CSASGRYNEQFF. The CDR3 DNA follows: TGCAGTGCTAGCGGGAGGTACAATGAGCAGTTCTTC.

The chain couples TRBV15 to TRBJ2-3, with D possibly matching TRBD1 (6 bases). V was pared by 3 bases and J by 7 bases, with 14 bases between. This CDR3 spans 14 amino acids. CDR1 and CDR2 from the germline V gene are LNHNV and YYDKDF (reference sequence). The CDR3 spells CATSSGTRTNTQYF. The CDR3 DNA reads as TGTGCCACCAGCAGCGGGACAAGGACAAATACGCAGTATTTT.

This chain connects TRBV28 to TRBJ2-3, with a tentative D call TRBD2 (6 bases). CDR3 length equals 13 residues. The germline CDR1 and CDR2 sequences are MDHEN and SYDVKM. Deletions cut 1 base from V and 10 bases from J, with 12 bases between. The CDR3 protein is CASSLSIGTPQYF. The CDR3 DNA follows: TGTGCCAGCAGTTTATCCATCGGGACTCCGCAGTATTTT.

The table lists this clonotype with a few counts. CDR3 coding DNA: TGCAGTGCCGCGGGACTAGCGGATTACGAGCAGTACTTC. It yields the protein CSAAGLADYEQYF. The J gene is TRBJ2-7, the V gene TRBV20-1; TRBD2 aligns across 11 bases. J was trimmed by 4 bases and V by 6 bases; bases with no gene match: 5. Germline V lookup: CDR1 DFQATT, CDR2 SNEGSKA (reference sequence). This CDR3 region has 13 residues.

V usage is TRBV20-1 and J usage is TRBJ2-5; 9 bases match TRBD2. V shed 4 bases, J shed 4 bases, and the junction held 4 bases outside the gene matches. CDR1 is DFQATT and CDR2 is SNEGSKA in the germline V gene (reference sequence). The CDR3 totals 13 residues. CDR3 nucleotide sequence: TGCAGTGCTATTAGCGGGAGCGGAGAGACCCAGTACTTC. Its protein product is CSAISGSGETQYF.